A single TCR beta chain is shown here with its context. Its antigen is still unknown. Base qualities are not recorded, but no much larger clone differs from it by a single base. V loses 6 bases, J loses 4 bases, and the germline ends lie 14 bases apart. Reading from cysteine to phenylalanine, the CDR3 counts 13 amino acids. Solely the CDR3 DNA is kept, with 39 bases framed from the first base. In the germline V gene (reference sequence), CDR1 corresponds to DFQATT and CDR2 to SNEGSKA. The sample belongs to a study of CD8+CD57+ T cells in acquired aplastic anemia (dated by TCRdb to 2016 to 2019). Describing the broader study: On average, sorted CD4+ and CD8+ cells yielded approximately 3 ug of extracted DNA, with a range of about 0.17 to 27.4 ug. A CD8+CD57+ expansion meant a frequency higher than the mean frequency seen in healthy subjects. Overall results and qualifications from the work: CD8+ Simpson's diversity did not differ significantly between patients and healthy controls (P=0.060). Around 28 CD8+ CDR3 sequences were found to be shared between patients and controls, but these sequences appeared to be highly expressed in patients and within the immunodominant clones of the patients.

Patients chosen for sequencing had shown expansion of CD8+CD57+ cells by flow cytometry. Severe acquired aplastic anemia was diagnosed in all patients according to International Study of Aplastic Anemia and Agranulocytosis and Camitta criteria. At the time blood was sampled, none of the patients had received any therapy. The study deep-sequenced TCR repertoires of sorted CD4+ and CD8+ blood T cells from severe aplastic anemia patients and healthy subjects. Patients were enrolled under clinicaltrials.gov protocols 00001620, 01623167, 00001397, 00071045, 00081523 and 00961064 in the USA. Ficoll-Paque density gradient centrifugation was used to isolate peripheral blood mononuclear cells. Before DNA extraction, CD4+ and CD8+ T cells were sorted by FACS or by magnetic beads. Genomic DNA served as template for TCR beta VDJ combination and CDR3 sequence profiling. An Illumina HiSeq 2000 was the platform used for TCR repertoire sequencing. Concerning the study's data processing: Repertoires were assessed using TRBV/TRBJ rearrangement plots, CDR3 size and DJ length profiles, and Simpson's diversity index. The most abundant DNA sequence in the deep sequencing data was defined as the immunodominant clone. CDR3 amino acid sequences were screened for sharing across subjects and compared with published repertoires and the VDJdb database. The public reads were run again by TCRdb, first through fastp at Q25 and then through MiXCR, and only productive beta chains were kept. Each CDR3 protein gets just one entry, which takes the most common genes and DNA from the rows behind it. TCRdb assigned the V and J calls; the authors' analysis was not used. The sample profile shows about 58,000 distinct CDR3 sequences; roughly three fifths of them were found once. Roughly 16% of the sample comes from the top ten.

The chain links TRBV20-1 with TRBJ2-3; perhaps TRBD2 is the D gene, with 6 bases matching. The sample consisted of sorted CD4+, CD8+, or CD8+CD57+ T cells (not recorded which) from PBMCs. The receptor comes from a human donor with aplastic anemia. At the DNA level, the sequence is TGCAGTGCACATCCCGGGGAGGCAGATACGCAGTATTTT. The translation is CSAHPGEADTQYF.